What follows are 19 T cell receptor beta chains derived from one specimen sequenced in a study of cytomegalovirus exposure and HLA in healthy donors. The data were produced by immunoSEQ multiplex PCR, yet TCRdb's version contains in-frame clones alone and is incomplete. Of some 65,000 clones in the sample, roughly 96% are singletons; the top ten hold over 2%. The sample was PBMCs. These receptors all stem from a man aged 18 to 35 in good health and CMV-seronegative.

The table lists this clone with a count of one. V is TRBV27 and J is TRBJ2-7; 7 nucleotides agree with TRBD1. Trimming at V came to 2 bases and at J to 0 bases, leaving 4 bases not matched to a gene. The CDR3 is 15 amino acids. Looked up from germline, CDR1 is MNHEY and CDR2 is SMNVEV (reference sequence). The CDR3 region is CASSLGGQSSYEQYF. CDR3 nucleotide sequence: TGTGCCAGCAGTTTAGGGGGACAGTCCTCCTACGAGCAGTACTTC.

This CDR3 reads CASSHARGGDSMVSGQPQHF. The CDR3 DNA is TGCGCCAGCAGCCACGCTCGGGGGGGGGACAGTATGGTTTCGGGTCAGCCCCAGCATTTT. The V gene is TRBV4-1, the J gene TRBJ1-5, with TRBD1 matching over 7 bases. This CDR3 region has 20 residues. Germline lookup yields CDR1 MGHRA and CDR2 YSYEKL. The V and J ends lost 3 bases and 6 bases, in that order; junction bases with no gene match: 23.

The chain recombines TRBV7-2 with TRBJ2-3; 8 nucleotides line up with TRBD1. The J segment lost 2 bases and the V segment lost 7 bases, leaving 5 bases of the junction unmatched. Germline V gene data show CDR1 as SGHTA and CDR2 as FQGNSA. There are 14 residues in the CDR3. The CDR3 sequence: CASNPGGLTDTQYF. In nucleotides, the CDR3 is TGTGCCAGCAATCCAGGGGGCCTCACAGATACGCAGTATTTT.

The chain is built from TRBV7-2 and TRBJ1-1; 7 positions match TRBD1. CDR1 is SGHTA and CDR2 is FQGNSA in the germline V gene. The length of the CDR3 is 15 residues. The ends lost 5 bases at V and 1 base at J; junction bases unmatched: 7. Written as DNA, the CDR3 is TGTGCCAGCAGCAAAACAGGGGATACGAACACTGAAGCTTTCTTT. Translating it yields CASSKTGDTNTEAFF. Drawing the rest from reference TRBV7-2 and TRBJ1-1, the complete variable domain is GAGVSQSPSNKVTEKGKDVELRCDPISGHTALYWYRQSLGQGLEFLIYFQGNSAPDKSGLPSDRFSAERTGGSVSTLTIQRTQQEDSAVYLCASSKTGDTNTEAFFGQGTRLTVV.

The chain recombines TRBV13 with TRBJ2-2; D may be TRBD1 (6 bases). Germline CDR1 reads PRHDT; CDR2 reads FYEKMQ (reference sequence). V was trimmed by 2 bases and J by 2 bases, leaving 12 bases between them. The CDR3 covers 16 residues. The CDR3 nucleotides are TGTGCCAGCAGCTTAACAGGGTCTTCTAACACCGGGGAGCTGTTTTTT. Its translation: CASSLTGSSNTGELFF.

The chain carries TRBV19 and TRBJ1-6; D perhaps matches TRBD1 (6 bases). CDR3 length equals 13 residues. CDR1 and CDR2 from the germline V gene are LNHDA and SQIVND (reference sequence). Deletions cut 5 bases from V and 9 bases from J, with 11 bases between. CDR3 sequence reads: CASSGQSSSPLHF. CDR3 sequence (DNA): TGTGCCAGTAGTGGACAGTCTTCTTCACCCCTCCACTTT.

The rearrangement uses TRBV27 and TRBJ2-1; unclear D gene. Deletions cut 6 bases from V and 8 bases from J, with 8 bases between. Germline V gene sequence: CDR1 MNHEY, CDR2 SMNVEV (reference sequence). CDR3 size: 11 residues. The CDR3 DNA sequence: TGTGCCAGCAGCCGAGGAGATGAGCAGTTCTTC. Residues: CASSRGDEQFF.

In its sample, this clone was seen once. The chain combines TRBV28 with TRBJ1-5; 10 nucleotides line up with TRBD1. Germline CDR1 MDHEN, CDR2 SYDVKM. Trimming took 5 bases from V and 5 from J; bases not matched to a gene: 6. The CDR3 runs 15 residues. DNA for the CDR3: TGTGCCAGCAGTCCCGGGACAGGGGAGGATCAGCCCCAGCATTTT. This gives the protein CASSPGTGEDQPQHF.

This clone occurred once. V usage is TRBV9 and J usage is TRBJ2-3; 9 positions match TRBD1. The V gene's germline CDR1 is SGDLS and CDR2 YYNGEE. This CDR3 has 15 amino acids. The trim removed 4 bases at V and 4 bases at J, leaving 7 bases unmatched. The CDR3 DNA reads as TGTGCCAGCAGCTTAGGGACAGGGAGGGCAGATACGCAGTATTTT. Residues: CASSLGTGRADTQYF.

The rearrangement uses TRBV7-9 and TRBJ2-7; 7 positions agree with TRBD2. Germline trimming cut 11 bases from V and 0 bases from J; bases unmatched to any gene: 7. CDR1 SEHNR and CDR2 FQNEAQ come from the germline V gene (reference sequence). The CDR3 runs to 13 residues. The CDR3 region is CAVGGGPSYEQYF. The CDR3 DNA is TGTGCCGTCGGCGGGGGTCCCTCCTACGAGCAGTACTTC.

The rearrangement uses TRBV18 and TRBJ1-5; D uncertain. Germline values: CDR1 KGHSH, CDR2 LQKENI. The CDR3 covers 13 residues. The germline V and J ends were trimmed by 6 bases and 5 bases, with 11 bases remaining between them. DNA of the CDR3: TGTGCCAGCTCCCCCGGGAGGGATCAGCCCCAGCATTTT. Translating gives CASSPGRDQPQHF.

The chain combines TRBV6-5 with TRBJ2-7, with D perhaps matching TRBD1 (6 bases). The CDR3 spans 15 residues. Per germline, CDR1 MNHEY and CDR2 SVGAGI. The germline V and J ends were trimmed by 0 bases and 0 bases, with 9 bases remaining between them. The CDR3 DNA sequence: TGTGCCAGCAGTTACTCGACAGGATCCTCCTACGAGCAGTACTTC. Encoded protein: CASSYSTGSSYEQYF.

This clone was seen just once. The chain links TRBV7-9 to TRBJ2-7, with TRBD1 as a possible D gene (6 bases). The V gene's germline CDR1 is SEHNR and CDR2 FQNEAQ (reference sequence). Trimming removed 5 bases at V and 6 bases at J, with 17 bases between. This CDR3 comprises 14 residues. The DNA of the CDR3 is TGTGCCAGCAGCGCCCGGGACATAGGTAGCGAGCAGTACTTC. It specifies CASSARDIGSEQYF.

This clone has more than one count but fewer than ten. The V and J genes are TRBV6-1 and TRBJ2-7; D is possibly TRBD1 (6 bases). This CDR3 is 14 amino acids long. Looked up from germline, CDR1 is MNHNS and CDR2 is SASEGT. Trimming cost V 4 bases and J 5 bases, with 15 bases left between them. The CDR3, as DNA: TGTGCCAGCAGTGGGGGGCCAGGGCCTGACGAGCAGTACTTC. Translation: CASSGGPGPDEQYF.

The V call is TRBV6-5, the J call TRBJ2-1; possible D gene TRBD1, 5 bases. The germline gives CDR1 MNHEY, CDR2 SVGAGI. The CDR3 is 14 residues long. Trimming left V 8 bases short and J 6 bases short, with 17 bases between. The CDR3 spells CASGAGARINEQFF. The CDR3 region has the DNA TGTGCCAGCGGGGCAGGCGCTAGGATCAATGAGCAGTTCTTC.

The rearrangement joins TRBV5-1 to TRBJ2-7; D is unresolved. The CDR3 totals 13 residues. Trimming pared 9 bases from V and 2 bases from J, leaving 15 bases between. Germline lookup yields CDR1 SGHRS and CDR2 YFSETQ. CDR3 amino acids: CATAIDRAYEQYF. The CDR3, as DNA: TGCGCCACCGCTATAGATCGAGCCTACGAGCAGTACTTC. Based on the CDR3 plus reference TRBV5-1 and TRBJ2-7, the full variable domain is KAGVTQTPRYLIKTRGQQVTLSCSPISGHRSVSWYQQTPGQGLQFLFEYFSETQRNKGNFPGRFSGRQFSNSRSEMNVSTLELGDSALYLCATAIDRAYEQYFGPGTRLTVT.

The chain employs TRBV6-6 and TRBJ2-7; the match to TRBD1 covers 11 bases. The CDR3 has 15 amino acids. CDR1 MNHNY and CDR2 SVGAGI come from the germline V gene (reference sequence). Unmatched junction bases numbered 1, after V lost 2 bases and J lost 1 base. CDR3 sequence: CASSYRDRGSYEQYF. The CDR3 region has the DNA TGTGCCAGCAGTTACCGGGACAGGGGGTCCTACGAGCAGTACTTC.

The J gene is TRBJ1-2, the V gene TRBV4-1; D is possibly TRBD1 (5 bases). Germline assignment: CDR1 MGHRA and CDR2 YSYEKL. V was pared by 0 bases and J by 4 bases, with 15 bases between. The CDR3 is 16 amino acids. The CDR3 protein is CASSQDVGGRPYGYTF. CDR3 sequence (DNA): TGCGCCAGCAGCCAAGATGTGGGGGGGAGACCCTATGGCTACACCTTC.

The DNA for the CDR3 is TGTGCCAGCAGACAAACAGGGAGAGTGTTTTTT. It is translated as CASRQTGRVFF. The V call is TRBV6-6, the J call TRBJ1-4; tentatively, D is TRBD1 (6 bases). Germline values: CDR1 MNHNY, CDR2 SVGAGI (reference sequence). The CDR3 consists of 11 residues. Trimming took off 6 bases at V and 15 bases at J, with 14 bases between the two ends.